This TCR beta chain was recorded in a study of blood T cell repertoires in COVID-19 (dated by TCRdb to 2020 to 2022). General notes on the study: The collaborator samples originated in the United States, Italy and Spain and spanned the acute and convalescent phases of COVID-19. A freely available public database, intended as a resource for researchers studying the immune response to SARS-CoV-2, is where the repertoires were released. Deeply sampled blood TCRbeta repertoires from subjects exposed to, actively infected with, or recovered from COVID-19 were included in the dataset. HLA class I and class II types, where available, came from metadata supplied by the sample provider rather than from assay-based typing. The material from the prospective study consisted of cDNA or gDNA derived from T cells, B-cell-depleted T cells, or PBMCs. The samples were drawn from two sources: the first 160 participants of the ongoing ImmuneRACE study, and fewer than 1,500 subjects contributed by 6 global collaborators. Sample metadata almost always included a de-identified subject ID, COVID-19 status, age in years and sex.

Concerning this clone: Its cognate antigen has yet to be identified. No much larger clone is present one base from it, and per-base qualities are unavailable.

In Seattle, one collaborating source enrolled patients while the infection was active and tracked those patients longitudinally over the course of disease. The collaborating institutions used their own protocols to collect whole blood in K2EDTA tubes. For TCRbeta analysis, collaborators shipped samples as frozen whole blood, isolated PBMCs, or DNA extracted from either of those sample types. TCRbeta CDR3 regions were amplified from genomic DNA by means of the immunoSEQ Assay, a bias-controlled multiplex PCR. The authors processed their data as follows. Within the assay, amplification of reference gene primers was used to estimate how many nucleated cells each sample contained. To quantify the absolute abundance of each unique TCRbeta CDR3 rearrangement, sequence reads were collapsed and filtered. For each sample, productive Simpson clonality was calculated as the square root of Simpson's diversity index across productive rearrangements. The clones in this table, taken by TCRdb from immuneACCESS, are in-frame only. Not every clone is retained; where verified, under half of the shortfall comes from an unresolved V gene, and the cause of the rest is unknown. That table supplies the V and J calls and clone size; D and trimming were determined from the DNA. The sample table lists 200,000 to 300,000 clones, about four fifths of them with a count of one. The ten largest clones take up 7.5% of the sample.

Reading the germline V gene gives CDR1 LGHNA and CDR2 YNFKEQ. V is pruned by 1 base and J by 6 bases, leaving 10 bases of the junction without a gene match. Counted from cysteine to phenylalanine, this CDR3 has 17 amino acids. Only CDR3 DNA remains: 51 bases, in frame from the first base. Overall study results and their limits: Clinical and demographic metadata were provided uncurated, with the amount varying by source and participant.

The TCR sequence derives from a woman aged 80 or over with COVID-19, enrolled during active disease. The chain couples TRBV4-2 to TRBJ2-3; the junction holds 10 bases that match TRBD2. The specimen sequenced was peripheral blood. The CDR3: CASSQAMTSGFGDTQYF. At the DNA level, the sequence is TGTGCCAGCAGCCAAGCCATGACTAGCGGGTTTGGTGATACGCAGTATTTT.